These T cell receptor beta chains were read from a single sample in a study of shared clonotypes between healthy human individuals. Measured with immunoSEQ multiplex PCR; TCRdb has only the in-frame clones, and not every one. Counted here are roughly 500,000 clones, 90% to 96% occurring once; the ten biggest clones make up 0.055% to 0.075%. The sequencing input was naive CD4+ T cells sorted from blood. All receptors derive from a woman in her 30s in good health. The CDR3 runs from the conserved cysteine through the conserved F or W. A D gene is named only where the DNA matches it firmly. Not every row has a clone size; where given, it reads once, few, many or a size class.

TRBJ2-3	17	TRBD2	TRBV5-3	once	TGTGCCAGAAGCACCCGACTAGCGGGAGAGATCACAGATACGCAGTATTTT	CARSTRLAGEITDTQYF
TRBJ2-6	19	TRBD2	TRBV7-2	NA	TGTGCCAGCAGCCCCAGAGGTAGCGGGAAGGAAACTGGGGCCAACGTCCTGACTTTC	CASSPRGSGKETGANVLTF
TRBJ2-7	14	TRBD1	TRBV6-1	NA	TGTGCCAGCAGGGACAGGATATCCTCCTACGAGCAGTACTTC	CASRDRISSYEQYF
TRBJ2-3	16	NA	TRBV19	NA	TGTGCCAGTAGGACCAGAACGAGGGAACGGCAAGATACGCAGTATTTT	CASRTRTRERQDTQYF
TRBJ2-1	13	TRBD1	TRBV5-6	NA	TGTGCCAGCAGCGGGGGACAGGGGAATGAGCAGTTCTTC	CASSGGQGNEQFF
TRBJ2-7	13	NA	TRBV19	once	TGTGCCAGTAGTGCCCGGACAAACTACGAGCAGTACTTC	CASSARTNYEQYF
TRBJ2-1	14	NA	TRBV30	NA	TGTGCCTGGGGGCCGGGACGCCTGGGGGATGAGCAGTTCTTC	CAWGPGRLGDEQFF
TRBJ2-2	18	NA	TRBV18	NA	TGTGCCAGCTCACCACCTAGCAGAAGCCCCGCGAACACCGGGGAGCTGTTTTTT	CASSPPSRSPANTGELFF
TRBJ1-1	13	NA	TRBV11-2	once	TGTGCCAGCAGCTTACAGGGGAACACTGAAGCTTTCTTT	CASSLQGNTEAFF
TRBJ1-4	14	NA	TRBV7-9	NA	TGTGCCAGCAGCCTAACAGGGAAGGGTGAAAAACTGTTTTTT	CASSLTGKGEKLFF
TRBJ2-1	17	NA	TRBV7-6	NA	TGTGCCAGCAGCTTAGAGTTAAGGGAGAGGGGGTTTAGTGAGCAGTTCTTC	CASSLELRERGFSEQFF
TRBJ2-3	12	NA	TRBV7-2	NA	TGTGCCAGCAGCAAATCCACAGATACGCAGTATTTT	CASSKSTDTQYF
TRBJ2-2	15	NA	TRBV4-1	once	TGCGCCAGCAGCCCCAGTAGGTTGTGGACCGGGGAGCTGTTTTTT	CASSPSRLWTGELFF
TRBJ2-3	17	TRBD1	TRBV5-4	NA	TGTGCCAGCAGCTTGCTACCTGGGACAGATGGGGCAGATACGCAGTATTTT	CASSLLPGTDGADTQYF
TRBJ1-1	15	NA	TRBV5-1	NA	TGCGCCAGCAGCTTGGAGGGTCCATGGGACACTGAAGCTTTCTTT	CASSLEGPWDTEAFF